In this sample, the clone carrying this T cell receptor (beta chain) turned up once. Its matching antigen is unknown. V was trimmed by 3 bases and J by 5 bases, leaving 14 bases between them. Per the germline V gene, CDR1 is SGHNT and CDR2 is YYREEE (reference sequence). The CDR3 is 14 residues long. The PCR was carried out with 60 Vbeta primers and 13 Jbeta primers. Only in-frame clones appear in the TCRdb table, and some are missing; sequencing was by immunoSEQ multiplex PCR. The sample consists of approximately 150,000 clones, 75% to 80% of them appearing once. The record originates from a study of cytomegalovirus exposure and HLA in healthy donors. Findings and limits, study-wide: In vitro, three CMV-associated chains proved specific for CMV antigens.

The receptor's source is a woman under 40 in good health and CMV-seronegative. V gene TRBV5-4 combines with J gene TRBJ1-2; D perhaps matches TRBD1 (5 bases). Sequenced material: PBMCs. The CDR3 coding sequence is TGTGCCAGCAGCTGGTCCGGGACTGCGTATGGCTACACCTTC. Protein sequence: CASSWSGTAYGYTF.